This TCR beta chain was found in a study of OX40 agonist ivuxolimab in advanced cancers. Study overall: Each patient was given ivuxolimab into a vein every 2 weeks, at 0.01 to 10 mg/kg.

There are 14 residues in the CDR3. Germline lookup yields CDR1 KGHSH and CDR2 LQKENI. V was cut by 2 bases and J by 6 bases, with 13 bases left in between. Here immunoSEQ multiplex PCR was the method, and the copy in TCRdb shows in-frame clones only, minus some. Of around 83,000 clones listed, approximately 88% are singletons. The starting material was CD4+ or CD8+ T cells sorted from blood, obtained in a trial of the OX40 agonist ivuxolimab. The chain uses TRBV18 and TRBJ1-1; no clear D. The clonotype was recovered from an adult with an advanced solid tumor such as melanoma, head and neck, liver or kidney cancer. CDR3: CASSPAKALPEAFF. The CDR3 bases are TGTGCCAGCTCACCAGCAAAGGCCCTTCCTGAAGCTTTCTTT.